This TCR beta chain was found in a study of CD4 T cell repertoires in COVID-19 (dated by TCRdb to the early 2020s). For context, the study as a whole: To analyze cross-reactivity, CFSE-low cells were expanded with IL-2 for roughly ten days and then labeled again and restimulated with spike proteins from other coronaviruses. In COVID-19-recovered individuals, the study described naturally processed CD4+ T cell responses to SARS-CoV-2 spike and nucleoprotein and used TCR Vbeta sequencing to evaluate clonal composition. In three recovered individuals, the TCR Vbeta repertoire of SARS-CoV-2-reactive T cells was analyzed at the subset level.

Library generation was performed with the immunoSEQ multiplex PCR assay. Under the source paper's analysis protocol: To quantify how much the repertoires of different subsets overlapped, the Chao-Jaccard similarity index was used along with counts of shared clonotypes. Entries here come from immuneACCESS through TCRdb and include only in-frame sequences with V and J called. Some clones fail to appear in such tables; in the studies checked, an unresolved V gene covers under half of the shortfall, and the cause of the remainder is unknown. V and J calls plus clone size are reproduced from that table; the DNA served to infer D and trimming. This sample lists 20,000 to 25,000 clones; roughly 91% were detected once. The ten most abundant clones make up roughly 0.58% of the sample. As concerns this clone: The antigen it recognizes is unknown. Base quality data are lacking; no much larger clone is found one base away.

Broader findings and caveats from the paper: Several of the most expanded SARS-CoV-2-reactive clonotypes were found to be shared between two or all three memory subsets, suggesting intraclonal diversification. Consistent with cross-reactivity, between roughly 7 and 27% of SARS-CoV-2 clonotypes also showed up in secondary cultures stimulated with SARS-CoV and/or HKU1 spike.

The CDR3 starts with the cysteine, ends with the phenylalanine, and has 13 residues. CDR3 DNA only is kept here, 39 bases in frame from base 1. CDR1 and CDR2 (SQVTM, ANQGSEA) derive from the germline V gene. V loses 4 bases, J loses 6 bases, and the germline ends lie 13 bases apart. Uncultured memory T cell samples were subjected to sequencing directly after ex vivo isolation. CD4+ total memory, central memory, effector memory and circulating T follicular helper cells were isolated from peripheral blood mononuclear cells. The chain uses TRBV29-1 and TRBJ1-5; D gene: possibly TRBD1, on 5 matching bases. The sequenced sample was central memory CD4+ T cells from blood, obtained before the COVID-19 pandemic. Per the publication, the cell subset or site label means: CD4+ T central memory cells. The clonotype was recovered from a human donor who had COVID-19. The CDR3 protein: CSVAQAGGQPQHF. The sequence in DNA is TGCAGCGTTGCACAGGCCGGTGGTCAGCCCCAGCATTTT.